This T cell receptor (beta chain) comes out of a study of coeliac disease. Overall study findings and caveats: Lower clonality than controls marked TRB and TRG repertoires from active celiac intraepithelial and lamina propria samples.

Using immunoSEQ multiplex PCR, the repertoire was profiled, and TCRdb retains in-frame clones only, with some absent. The sample has approximately 7,400 clones, about 60% seen once. V gave up 2 bases and J gave up 2 bases, with 10 bases separating them. Looked up from germline, CDR1 is MNHEY and CDR2 is SVGAGI. This CDR3 region has 14 residues. This clone has more than one count but fewer than ten. Its antigen is currently unknown. The specimen was lamina propria lymphocytes from the gut. The chain uses TRBV6-5 and TRBJ2-7; D possibly corresponds to TRBD2 (5 bases). The TCR sequence derives from a woman aged 55-75 years with active celiac disease. The DNA for the CDR3 is TGTGCCAGCAGTTACGCGGGCAGTACCTACGAGCAGTACTTC. Its protein is CASSYAGSTYEQYF.